Sequencing of this T cell receptor beta chain was carried out in a study of blood T cell repertoires in COVID-19 (TCRdb year 2020). In terms of the full investigation: Samples covering the acute and convalescent phases of COVID-19 were provided by collaborators in the United States, Italy and Spain. The prospective study material was composed of cDNA or gDNA derived from T cells, B-cell-depleted T cells, or PBMCs. Deeply sampled blood TCRbeta repertoires from subjects exposed to, actively infected with, or recovered from COVID-19 were included in the dataset. A freely available public database, intended as a resource for researchers studying the immune response to SARS-CoV-2, is where the repertoires were released. Samples came from the ongoing ImmuneRACE study (first 160 participants) plus 1,254 subjects from 6 global collaborators. Nearly every sample came with metadata listing a de-identified subject ID, COVID-19 status, age in years and sex. Where HLA class I and class II types were available, the types were taken from metadata supplied by the sample provider, not from assay-based typing.

Another Seattle source contributed samples from volunteer blood donors who had recovered from COVID-19. Whole blood was collected in K2EDTA tubes by collaborating institutions according to the institutions' own protocols. For TCRbeta analysis, collaborators shipped samples as frozen whole blood, isolated PBMCs, or DNA extracted from either of those sample types. Overall study results and their limits: How much clinical and demographic metadata was included differed by source and by participant, and the metadata was provided uncurated.

Concerning this clone itself: The antigen it binds to is not known. Per-base quality was not reported, and no clone a single base away is much larger than it.

V is cut back by 8 bases and J by 6 bases, with 10 bases in the junction unmatched. From the cysteine up to the phenylalanine, the CDR3 has a length of 15 residues. Left in the record is the CDR3 DNA by itself, 45 bases read in frame from the first base. CDR1 and CDR2, per the germline V gene (reference sequence), are MNHEY and SMNVEV. TCRbeta CDR3 regions were amplified from genomic DNA using the immunoSEQ Assay, a bias-controlled multiplex PCR. From the authors' description of their analysis: Nucleated cell counts per sample were estimated from amplification of reference gene primers within the assay. Sequence reads were collapsed and filtered to measure the absolute abundance of every unique TCRbeta CDR3 rearrangement. For each sample, productive Simpson clonality was calculated as the square root of Simpson's diversity index across productive rearrangements. Here the immuneACCESS table is served through TCRdb, limited to in-frame sequences with V and J called. Missing clones are a known gap in these copies; in checked studies unresolved V genes cover under half, and the rest lacks a known reason. V and J calls and clone size are given by that table; D and trimming were obtained from the DNA. For this sample there are fewer than 300,000 clones; 83% appear just once. 9.4% of the sample goes to the ten largest clones.

This clonotype originated in a woman in her forties or fifties who had recovered from COVID-19. The sample consisted of peripheral blood. The chain employs TRBV27 and TRBJ2-1; 10 middle bases align to TRBD1. The CDR3 here reads CASGISGQGINEQFF. DNA sequence: TGTGCCAGCGGTATCTCGGGACAGGGGATCAATGAGCAGTTCTTC.